Listed below are T cell receptor beta chains from one sample, sequenced in a study of T cells in Graves' hyperthyroidism and ophthalmopathy. TCRdb analysed the multiplex PCR reads with MiXCR anew, one entry per CDR3 protein. In the table there are some 350,000 distinct CDR3 sequences, about a fifth of which are singletons. The specimen sequenced was blood. The receptors were sampled from a woman aged 18-30 years with Graves' hyperthyroidism. Both conserved end residues are part of each CDR3. A D gene is named only where the DNA matches it firmly. For some rows the clone size is stated as once, few or many, or as a class when expanded; others skip it.

TRBD2 | TRBJ2-6 | TRBV29-1 | many | TGCAGCGTGGGGGGGTATGCTGGGGCCAACGTCCTGACTTTC | CSVGGYAGANVLTF
TRBD1 | TRBJ2-7 | TRBV4-2 | - | TGTGCCAGCAGCCATTTTGACAGGGGGCAAGGGGAGCAGTACTTC | CASSHFDRGQGEQYF
- | TRBJ1-2 | TRBV20-1 | - | TGCAGTGCTAGGTGGCAGAGGGCGGACTATGGCTACACCTTC | CSARWQRADYGYTF
TRBD1 | TRBJ1-2 | TRBV29-1 | - | TGCAGCGTCAACCCGACAGGGGCGAACTATGGCTACACCTTC | CSVNPTGANYGYTF
- | TRBJ1-2 | TRBV15 | many | TGTGCCACCAGCAGAGATATCGGGGTCTATGGCTACACCTTC | CATSRDIGVYGYTF
TRBD1 | TRBJ2-2 | TRBV2 | many | TGTGCCAGCAGTGCGCAGGGGGCGAGCCACACCGGGGAGCTGTTTTTT | CASSAQGASHTGELFF
- | TRBJ2-7 | TRBV11-2 | many | TGTGCCAGCAGCTGGGGGACTGCTTACGAGCAGTACTTC | CASSWGTAYEQYF
- | TRBJ1-1 | TRBV28 | - | TGTGCCAGCAGGAACAGGGTTGCTGAAGCTTTCTTT | CASRNRVAEAFF
TRBD1 | TRBJ2-7 | TRBV6-2/TRBV6-3 | - | TGTGCCAGCAGTTACCGGGACAGCGAGCAGTACTTC | CASSYRDSEQYF
- | TRBJ1-2 | TRBV12-3/TRBV12-4 | few | TGTGCCAGCAGCCTCTACCGGGACACTACTTATGGCTACACCTTC | CASSLYRDTTYGYTF
- | TRBJ1-5 | TRBV2 | many | TGTGCCAGCAGCGAAGCAGTTCAGCCCCAGCATTTT | CASSEAVQPQHF
- | TRBJ1-5 | TRBV10-1 | few | TGCGCCAGCAGTGAATCCATCGGGAGGCCCCAGCATTTT | CASSESIGRPQHF
- | TRBJ2-5 | TRBV5-1 | few | TGCGCCAGCAGCCTAGGGAAAGAGTACTCCCAGTACTTC | CASSLGKEYSQYF
TRBD2 | TRBJ2-7 | TRBV20-1 | many | TGCAGTGCTAGCGGGGGGGACTACGAGCAGTACTTC | CSASGGDYEQYF
TRBD1 | TRBJ1-5 | TRBV6-2/TRBV6-3 | many | TGTGCCAGCCAAGGCTTGACAGGGGGAGGTAGGCAGCCCCAGCATTTT | CASQGLTGGGRQPQHF
TRBD2 | TRBJ2-7 | TRBV6-1 | many | TGTGCCAGCAGTCTAGATCCGGGGGGTGCCTCCTACAAGCAGTACTTC | CASSLDPGGASYKQYF
- | TRBJ1-1 | TRBV3-1 | many | TGTGCCAGCAGCCGAGGCGGGAACACTGAAGCTTTCTTT | CASSRGGNTEAFF
- | TRBJ2-2 | TRBV20-1 | few | TGCAGTGCACGCGAAACAGGGCCCGGGGCCGGGGAGCTGTTTTTT | CSARETGPGAGELFF
TRBD2 | TRBJ2-5 | TRBV20-1 | many | TGCAGTGCTAGTGAGGATAGCGGGTCAACACAAGAGACCCAGTACTTC | CSASEDSGSTQETQYF
- | TRBJ1-1 | TRBV6-2/TRBV6-3 | - | TGTGCCAGCAGTCAGAGGACAGACTGGGGCACTGAAGCTTTCTTT | CASSQRTDWGTEAFF
TRBD1 | TRBJ1-2 | TRBV12-3/TRBV12-4 | - | TGTGCCAGCAGGACTCGGACAGGTTCTAACTATGGCTACACCTTC | CASRTRTGSNYGYTF
TRBD2 | TRBJ2-5 | TRBV20-1 | - | TGCAGTGCTAGAGATGAGGCTAGCGGGGGAGCGTACCAAGAGACCCAGTACTTC | CSARDEASGGAYQETQYF
- | TRBJ1-1 | TRBV6-5 | many | TGTGCCAGCAGTTATCAGACGGGCACTGAAGCTTTCTTT | CASSYQTGTEAFF
TRBD2 | TRBJ2-7 | TRBV29-1 | - | TGCAGCGTCGCCTTGGGGACTAGCGGCTACGAGCAGTACTTC | CSVALGTSGYEQYF
TRBD1 | TRBJ1-5 | TRBV15 | - | TGTGCCACCAGCGGGGGACAGGGGGCAGGTCAGCCCCAGCATTTT | CATSGGQGAGQPQHF
- | TRBJ1-2 | TRBV6-5 | many | TGTGCCAGCAGTTCCCAGGGAAGTGGCTACACCTTC | CASSSQGSGYTF
TRBD1 | TRBJ2-7 | TRBV10-3 | many | TGTGCCACCTCAGGGGACAGGGGCATCAAGGAGCAGTACTTC | CATSGDRGIKEQYF
TRBD2 | TRBJ2-5 | TRBV6-4 | - | TGTGCCAGCAGTTACCCGGCAGGGAGGGTCCAAGAGACCCAGTACTTC | CASSYPAGRVQETQYF
TRBD1 | TRBJ2-7 | TRBV7-8 | many | TGTGCCAGCAGCTTAGGGACAGGCGAGCAGTACTTC | CASSLGTGEQYF
TRBD1 | TRBJ1-3 | TRBV6-5 | many | TGTGCCAGCAGACTCATCACGACGCGCCCGGGACAGGGACTCTCTGGAAACACCATATATTTT | CASRLITTRPGQGLSGNTIYF
TRBD2 | TRBJ2-7 | TRBV28 | - | TGTGCCAGCAGTTTACTTAGCGGGGGGGCTTACGAGCAGTACTTC | CASSLLSGGAYEQYF
TRBD2 | TRBJ2-2 | TRBV4-1 | - | TGCGCCAGCAGCCAAGGGGAGCGGGGGGGCTTCACCGGGGAGCTGTTTTTT | CASSQGERGGFTGELFF
- | TRBJ1-1 | TRBV7-8 | many | TGTGCCAGCAGCGCCGAGACTGGGACTGAAGCTTTCTTT | CASSAETGTEAFF
- | TRBJ1-1 | TRBV2 | - | TGTGCCAGCAGTGTCGAGACAAGAAACACTGAATCTTTCTTT | CASSVETRNTESFF
TRBD1 | TRBJ1-3 | TRBV2 | many | TGTGCCAGCAGCGGACAGGGGGGCTCTGGAAACACCATATATTTT | CASSGQGGSGNTIYF
- | TRBJ2-7 | TRBV7-2 | many | TGTGCCAGCAGCTTAGATTCCTCAGGGTACGAGCAGTACTTC | CASSLDSSGYEQYF
- | TRBJ2-7 | TRBV12-3/TRBV12-4 | many | TGTGCCAGCAGTTTGCAGGGCGGAGCCTACGAGCAGTACTTC | CASSLQGGAYEQYF
- | TRBJ1-5 | TRBV20-1 | many | TGCAGTGCCGGGGGGGGATGGGGGATTCAGCCCCAGCATTTT | CSAGGGWGIQPQHF
TRBD2 | TRBJ2-7 | TRBV6-5 | many | TGTGCCAGCACCATCAGGGAGGGGTACGAGCAGTACTTC | CASTIREGYEQYF
- | TRBJ2-2 | TRBV12-3/TRBV12-4 | many | TGTGCCAGCAGTCCCGATCTCGCCGGGGAGCTGTTTTTT | CASSPDLAGELFF
TRBD1 | TRBJ1-1 | TRBV11-2 | many | TGTGCCAGCAGCGGTCGGACAGGGGTTTATTTGGCTTTCTTT | CASSGRTGVYLAFF
- | TRBJ2-7 | TRBV27 | many | TGTGCCAGCAGTTCGCCCGTCGGGCGCCGGTTACCCTACGAGCAGTACTTC | CASSSPVGRRLPYEQYF
- | TRBJ2-6 | TRBV6-1 | many | TGTGCCAGCAGTGAAGAACTGGGACGCCTCTCTGGGGCCAACGTCCTGACTTTC | CASSEELGRLSGANVLTF
- | TRBJ1-2 | TRBV6-5 | many | TGTGCCAGCAGTTACACCGGAAACTATGGCTACACCTTC | CASSYTGNYGYTF
TRBD2 | TRBJ2-7 | TRBV9 | - | TGTGCCAGCAGCGTCTCCGGGACTAGCGGGGGGACTAGTACCCACGAGCAGTACTTC | CASSVSGTSGGTSTHEQYF
- | TRBJ1-1 | TRBV2 | many | TGTGCCAGCAGTGAAGGGTCAGGTGATGAAGCTTTCTTT | CASSEGSGDEAFF
- | TRBJ2-3 | TRBV24-1 | many | TGTGCCACCAGTGATTTTGGGAACCCGCGCACAGATACGCAGTATTTT | CATSDFGNPRTDTQYF
TRBD2 | TRBJ2-5 | TRBV28 | many | TGTGCCAGCCTTGGGGCTAGCGGGGATCTGGAGACCCAGTACTTC | CASLGASGDLETQYF
TRBD1 | TRBJ1-3 | TRBV12-5 | few | TGTGCTAGTGGTTTGGGGACAGGCTCTGGAAACACCATATATTTT | CASGLGTGSGNTIYF
- | TRBJ1-5 | TRBV14 | many | TGTGCCAGCAGCCAAGGTATGGGTCAGCCCCAGCATTTT | CASSQGMGQPQHF
- | TRBJ1-1 | TRBV6-2/TRBV6-3 | many | TGTGCCAGCAGTAGTAGGGGTGGAGGAAACACTGAAGCTTTCTTT | CASSSRGGGNTEAFF
- | TRBJ2-5 | TRBV20-1 | - | TGCAGTGCTAGGGGTCAGGAATCCCAAGAGACCCAGTACTTC | CSARGQESQETQYF
- | TRBJ1-1 | TRBV29-1 | many | TGCAGCCCCACAGAAACGAACACTGAAGCTTTCTTT | CSPTETNTEAFF